A single T cell receptor (beta chain) is shown here with its context. The antigen remains undetermined. Sequenced by immunoSEQ multiplex PCR; TCRdb stores in-frame clones only, minus some. The data contain approximately 47,000 clones, approximately 90% of them singletons. This record comes from a study of T cells in localized non-small cell lung cancer. Overall study findings and caveats: Uninvolved adjacent lung showed higher T cell clonality than tumor. Adjacent lung was found to contain a median roughly 60 of the top 100 tumor clones. Longer survival (overall) was linked to higher T cell density in blood. Because only a single region of the tumor was sequenced, heterogeneity remains possible.

The CDR3 loop spans 15 amino acids. V was cut by 1 base and J by 0 bases, with 8 bases left in between. Germline V gene sequence: CDR1 SGHNT, CDR2 YYREEE (reference sequence). This TCR came from a man between 35 and 75 years old with stage II lung adenocarcinoma. The sequences come from PBMCs, collected before any cancer treatment. The V call is TRBV5-4, the J call TRBJ2-4; D possibly corresponds to TRBD1 (5 bases). CDR3 sequence: CASSLSGLAKNIQYF. Here the CDR3 DNA reads TGTGCCAGCAGCTTGTCAGGGCTAGCCAAAAACATTCAGTACTTC.